The source of this TCR beta chain is a study of tumor and adjacent non-tumor tissue in lung cancer. In the study overall: Histology: 12 adenocarcinoma, a couple of squamous cell carcinoma, 1 small cell lung cancer. General study results and limits: Shorter survival was associated with higher TCR diversity in tumors. Normal lung showed higher cumulative top 100 clone frequency than tumor.

No cell sorting was done before RNA was extracted from the tissue. Chemotherapy-naive patients with new lung cancer underwent thoracic surgery in China, August–late 2014. This clonotype has a handful of counts. Its antigen is not known. A read error may explain this, as a much larger clone is one base away. The library came from three nested PCR rounds adapted from ARM-PCR protocols. TCRdb redid the calling of the multiplex PCR reads with MiXCR, one entry per CDR3 protein. The sample records over 60,000 distinct CDR3 sequences, around 78% being singletons. Germline loops: CDR1 SGHNT, CDR2 YYREEE (reference sequence). This CDR3 has 13 residues.

The sample comprised lung tumor tissue. The chain uses TRBV5-4 and TRBJ2-3; 9 nucleotides match TRBD1. The TCR was taken from a man in his 60s with non-small cell lung cancer. This CDR3 reads CTIWDRVRDTQYF. DNA of the CDR3: TGTACCATATGGGACAGGGTTCGTGATACGCAGTATTTT.